The 25 T cell receptor beta chains listed next were all sequenced from one sample in a study of PD-1 blockade in classical Hodgkin lymphoma. Some clones are missing from TCRdb's copy, which holds only in-frame ones; the method was immunoSEQ multiplex PCR. This table holds approximately 100,000 clones, around 89% found once. Brentuximab vedotin exposure varied, and every patient relapsed after autologous stem cell transplantation. This specimen consisted of peripheral blood mononuclear cells (PBMCs), obtained before the second cycle of nivolumab. These receptors originate from a human donor with classical Hodgkin lymphoma.

The chain recombines TRBV27 with TRBJ2-2; D possibly corresponds to TRBD1 (5 bases). Trimming stripped 7 bases from V and 6 bases from J, with 15 bases between. This CDR3 has 14 amino acids. Germline CDR1 MNHEY, CDR2 SMNVEV (reference sequence). CDR3 region: CASIPMGPSGELFF. In DNA form, the CDR3 reads TGTGCCAGCATCCCTATGGGGCCGTCCGGGGAGCTGTTTTTT.

The rearrangement links TRBV7-9 to TRBJ2-7; 11 bases match TRBD2. There are 14 residues in the CDR3. Germline CDR1 and CDR2: SEHNR and FQNEAQ (reference sequence). The V segment lost 5 bases and the J segment 4 bases; nucleotides outside the gene matches: 4. The CDR3: CASSLGLAGYEQYF. As DNA, the CDR3 is TGTGCCAGCAGCCTTGGACTAGCGGGTTACGAGCAGTACTTC.

The J gene is TRBJ2-5, the V gene TRBV7-3; 8 bases line up with TRBD2. The ends lost 8 bases at V and 4 bases at J; junction bases unmatched: 6. Germline V gene sequence: CDR1 SGHTA, CDR2 FQGTGA. CDR3 length: 13 amino acids. DNA of the CDR3: TGTGCCAGCTCTCTCGCGGGGGGAGAGACCCAGTACTTC. It translates to CASSLAGGETQYF. The variable domain in full, with the rest retrieved from reference TRBV7-3 and TRBJ2-5, is GAGVSQTPSNKVTEKGKYVELRCDPISGHTALYWYRQSLGQGPEFLIYFQGTGAADDSGLPNDRFFAVRPEGSVSTLKIQRTERGDSAVYLCASSLAGGETQYFGPGTRLLVL.

The V call is TRBV4-3, the J call TRBJ2-7; 9 positions agree with TRBD2. This CDR3 is 15 amino acids long. Germline CDR1 reads LGHNA; CDR2 reads YSLEER. The V gene end was trimmed by 3 bases and the J gene end by 0 bases; junction bases not matched to a gene: 3. The CDR3 coding sequence is TGCGCCAGCAGCCATTTAGCGGGGGACTCCTACGAGCAGTACTTC. Translation gives CASSHLAGDSYEQYF.

The chain uses TRBV30 and TRBJ1-5; D remains unclear. V lost 2 bases to trimming and J lost 3 bases, with 8 bases between them. There are 13 residues in the CDR3. The germline gives CDR1 GTSNPN, CDR2 SVGIG (reference sequence). This CDR3 is CAWSLGSNQPQHF. The CDR3 coding sequence is TGTGCCTGGAGTCTGGGTTCCAATCAGCCCCAGCATTTT.

The J gene is TRBJ1-1, the V gene TRBV29-1; perhaps TRBD1 as D (5 bases). Germline V CDR1 and CDR2: SQVTM, ANQGSEA. Trimming took 3 bases from V and 4 from J, leaving 15 bases between them. This CDR3 has 14 amino acids. The CDR3 loop is CSVDLTAGVTEAFF. In nucleotides, the CDR3 is TGCAGCGTTGACTTGACAGCTGGAGTCACTGAAGCTTTCTTT.

CDR3 nucleotides: TGCGCCAGCAGCTTGGGGGGGGCCCTCCAAGGAGATACGCAGTATTTT. This translates into CASSLGGALQGDTQYF. The V call is TRBV5-1, the J call TRBJ2-3; D may match TRBD1 or TRBD2 (6 bases each). The V gene's germline CDR1 is SGHRS and CDR2 YFSETQ. The V end was cut by 0 bases, the J end by 5 bases, with 16 bases between. This CDR3 is 16 amino acids long.

The J gene is TRBJ1-5, the V gene TRBV6-5; tentative D call: TRBD1 (6 bases). CDR1 is MNHEY and CDR2 is SVGAGI in the germline V gene. This CDR3 contains 15 residues. The V and J ends lost 0 bases and 6 bases respectively, with 12 bases between them. CDR3 region: CASSYSGGGGQPQHF. CDR3 nucleotides: TGTGCCAGCAGTTACTCGGGTGGGGGCGGTCAGCCCCAGCATTTT.

J is TRBJ2-1 and V is TRBV7-3; possible D gene TRBD1, 6 bases. Germline V gene lookup returns CDR1 SGHTA and CDR2 FQGTGA. CDR3 length equals 16 residues. V gave up 4 bases and J gave up 4 bases, with 17 bases separating them. The CDR3 DNA sequence: TGTGCCAGCAGCTCCAGTGGGGAGACAGGTTACAATGAGCAGTTCTTC. Its protein product is CASSSSGETGYNEQFF.

The rearrangement joins TRBV30 to TRBJ1-1; 9 positions agree with TRBD1. J lost 10 bases, V lost 5 bases, and 5 bases had no gene match. The CDR3 is 11 residues long. CDR1 is GTSNPN and CDR2 is SVGIG in the germline V gene (reference sequence). The CDR3, as DNA: TGTGCCTGGGACAGGGGGAGTGGAGCTTTCTTT. Protein sequence: CAWDRGSGAFF.

V usage is TRBV6-1 and J usage is TRBJ2-1; 7 bases map to TRBD1. J lost 8 bases, V lost 1 base, and 11 bases had no gene match. CDR3 length: 16 residues. Germline V gene data show CDR1 as MNHNS and CDR2 as SASEGT. CDR3 sequence: CASSEDFETGLYEQFF. The CDR3 bases are TGTGCCAGCAGTGAAGATTTCGAGACAGGGCTTTATGAGCAGTTCTTC.

The V gene is TRBV9, the J gene TRBJ2-7, with 7 bases that match TRBD2. With V trimmed by 0 bases and J by 3 bases, 3 bases remained unmatched. CDR1 and CDR2 from the germline V gene are SGDLS and YYNGEE. This CDR3 spans 14 amino acids. In DNA form, the CDR3 reads TGTGCCAGCAGCGTAGCCAGCGGGGACTACGAGCAGTACTTC. Encoded protein: CASSVASGDYEQYF. The full variable domain, its missing parts supplied by reference TRBV9 and TRBJ2-7, is DSGVTQTPKHLITATGQRVTLRCSPRSGDLSVYWYQQSLDQGLQFLIQYYNGEERAKGNILERFSAQQFPDLHSELNLSSLELGDSALYFCASSVASGDYEQYFGPGTRLTVT.

The V call is TRBV5-6, the J call TRBJ2-5; no clear D. Trimming cost V 1 base and J 5 bases, with 3 bases left between them. Germline loops: CDR1 SGHDT, CDR2 YYEEEE. The CDR3 has 11 residues. The CDR3 here is CASSLTETQYF. CDR3 DNA sequence: TGTGCCAGCAGCTTGACGGAGACCCAGTACTTC.

This clone was recorded only once. The chain uses TRBV6-5 and TRBJ2-7, with TRBD1 as a possible D gene (6 bases). This CDR3 is 12 amino acids long. V lost 5 bases and J 4 bases, leaving 9 bases between the germline ends. Germline CDR1 is MNHEY and CDR2 is SVGAGI. CDR3 loop: CASSQGQYEQYF. In DNA form, the CDR3 reads TGTGCCAGCAGTCAAGGACAGTACGAGCAGTACTTC.

This chain joins TRBV18 and TRBJ2-7, with 9 bases identical to TRBD1. The J segment lost 6 bases and the V segment lost 2 bases, leaving 11 bases of the junction unmatched. The CDR3 runs 16 residues. CDR1 KGHSH and CDR2 LQKENI come from the germline V gene. The CDR3 bases are TGTGCCAGCTCACCAAATACAGGGGGCACTTCTCGCGAGCAGTACTTC. This translates into CASSPNTGGTSREQYF.

The chain uses TRBV5-1 and TRBJ1-3; D is uncertain. Germline V gene data show CDR1 as SGHRS and CDR2 as YFSETQ. The CDR3 is 15 residues long. Trimming removed 2 bases from V and 3 bases from J, with 12 bases in between. The CDR3 loop reads CASSFNPDGGNTIYF. The CDR3 region has the DNA TGCGCCAGCAGCTTTAATCCAGATGGTGGAAACACCATATATTTT.

V gene TRBV19 combines with J gene TRBJ1-2, with D tentatively TRBD1 (6 bases). The V and J ends lost 6 bases and 5 bases respectively, with 16 bases between them. The CDR3 runs to 14 residues. Germline lookup yields CDR1 LNHDA and CDR2 SQIVND (reference sequence). This chain's CDR3 is CASSPQGVDYGYTF. The CDR3 DNA follows: TGTGCCAGTAGCCCACAGGGAGTAGATTATGGCTACACCTTC.

This clone was detected only a few times. V and J are TRBV27 and TRBJ1-1; no definite D call. Germline CDR1 and CDR2: MNHEY and SMNVEV (reference sequence). This CDR3 is built from 15 residues. Trimming stripped 0 bases from V and 5 bases from J, with 13 bases between. This chain's CDR3 is CASSLSGAGVTEAFF. The CDR3 DNA is TGTGCCAGCAGTTTATCAGGTGCCGGGGTGACTGAAGCTTTCTTT.

The rearrangement joins TRBV7-9 to TRBJ2-5; a weak D match, TRBD2 (5 bases). Per germline, CDR1 SEHNR and CDR2 FQNEAQ (reference sequence). V lost 5 bases to trimming and J lost 1 base, with 14 bases between them. This CDR3 comprises 15 residues. CDR3 in amino acids: CASSQLGGFQETQYF. CDR3 bases: TGTGCCAGCAGCCAACTAGGCGGATTCCAAGAGACCCAGTACTTC.

This clone appeared a single time. The rearrangement links TRBV6-5 to TRBJ2-7, with 8 positions matching TRBD1. The V and J ends lost 2 bases and 4 bases, in that order; junction bases with no gene match: 7. This CDR3 has 15 amino acids. CDR1 is MNHEY and CDR2 is SVGAGI in the germline V gene. Written as DNA, the CDR3 is TGTGCCAGCAGTTACCTGGGGACAGGAGTTTACGAGCAGTACTTC. Its protein product is CASSYLGTGVYEQYF.

The V and J genes are TRBV5-6 and TRBJ2-1; D might be TRBD2 (6 bases). The CDR3 has 17 amino acids. Germline lookup yields CDR1 SGHDT and CDR2 YYEEEE. The ends were cut back, 0 bases at V and 0 bases at J, with 13 bases in the middle. The CDR3 sequence: CASSLAFGGFSYNEQFF. For the CDR3, the DNA is TGTGCCAGCAGCTTGGCCTTCGGGGGTTTCTCCTACAATGAGCAGTTCTTC.

The chain links TRBV19 to TRBJ1-1; TRBD1 might be the D (5 bases). The CDR3 has 13 amino acids. Germline CDR1 LNHDA, CDR2 SQIVND (reference sequence). V gave up 9 bases and J gave up 0 bases, with 11 bases separating them. CDR3 region: CARDGQLNTEAFF. The CDR3 DNA follows: TGTGCCAGGGATGGACAATTGAACACTGAAGCTTTCTTT.

This chain connects TRBV18 to TRBJ2-7; 9 bases match TRBD2. Germline loops: CDR1 KGHSH, CDR2 LQKENI. The CDR3 loop spans 14 amino acids. V lost 2 bases and J lost 3; bases outside the gene matches: 2. The CDR3 sequence is CASSPASGDYEQYF. The DNA of the CDR3 is TGTGCCAGCTCACCAGCTAGCGGGGACTACGAGCAGTACTTC.

Turning to this clone: Mismatch with germline at one junction end may stem from a read error. The chain employs TRBV19 and TRBJ1-1; D is possibly TRBD1 (5 bases). CDR1 is LNHDA and CDR2 is SQIVND in the germline V gene (reference sequence). This CDR3 is 13 amino acids long. CDR3 coding DNA: TGTGTCAGTCGGGACCCTATGAACACTGAAGCTTTCTTT. Translated: CVSRDPMNTEAFF.

V is TRBV19 and J is TRBJ1-2, with D unresolved. The length of the CDR3 is 13 residues. The germline V gene encodes CDR1 LNHDA and CDR2 SQIVND (reference sequence). V lost 3 bases to trimming and J lost 2 bases, with 7 bases between them. The CDR3 DNA reads as TGTGCCAGTAGTATTGGTGGAAACTATGGCTACACCTTC. It yields the protein CASSIGGNYGYTF. Variable domain in full (rest from reference TRBV19 and TRBJ1-2): DGGITQSPKYLFRKEGQNVTLSCEQNLNHDAMYWYRQDPGQGLRLIYYSQIVNDFQKGDIAEGYSVSREKKESFPLTVTSAQKNPTAFYLCASSIGGNYGYTFGSGTRLTVV.